This T cell receptor (beta chain) was obtained from a study of human T cells and chemical hapten exposure. J was trimmed by 4 bases and V by 2 bases; bases with no gene match: 10. The CDR3 consists of 16 residues. Germline V gene lookup returns CDR1 MNHEY and CDR2 SVGAGI. About this clonotype itself: Its antigen is unknown. This could be a read error, since a much larger clone is one nucleotide away.

TCRdb fed the RACE reads into MiXCR, producing one record per CDR3 protein. The table has around 300,000 distinct CDR3 sequences, approximately 5.8% seen once. General observations from the study: With alopecia, donors may have immune responses unlike healthy people's.

Time point meaning: pre-sensitization, week 0. Treatment indicated: therapeutic diphenylcyclopropenone sensitization with weekly scalp DPC. The sequence was collected from a woman between 18 and 29 years old with alopecia areata. Some clones in this sample may be carry-over from other donors' samples. This sample comprised whole blood, obtained in connection with sensitization to the hapten diphenylcyclopropenone (DPC). The J gene is TRBJ2-7, the V gene TRBV6-5; TRBD2 agrees at 8 bases. CDR3 bases: TGTGCCAGCAGTTACACGTCGGGGGGGGCGTCGTACGAGCAGTACTTC. It encodes CASSYTSGGASYEQYF.